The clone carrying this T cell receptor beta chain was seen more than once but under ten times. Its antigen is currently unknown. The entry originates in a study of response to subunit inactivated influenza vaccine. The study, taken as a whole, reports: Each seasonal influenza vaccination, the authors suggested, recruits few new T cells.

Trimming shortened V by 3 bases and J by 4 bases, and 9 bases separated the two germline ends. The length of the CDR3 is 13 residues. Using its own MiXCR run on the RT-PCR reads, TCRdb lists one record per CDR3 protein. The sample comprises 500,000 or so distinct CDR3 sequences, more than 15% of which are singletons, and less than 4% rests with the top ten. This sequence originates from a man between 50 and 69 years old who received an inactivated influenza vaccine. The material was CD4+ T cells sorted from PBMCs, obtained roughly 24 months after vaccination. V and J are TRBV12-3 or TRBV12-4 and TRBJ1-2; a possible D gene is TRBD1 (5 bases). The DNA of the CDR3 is TGTGCCAGCAGTTTCCAGAGGGGCTATGGCTACACCTTC. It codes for CASSFQRGYGYTF.